A single sample is the source of the 26 T cell receptor beta chains below, sequenced in a study of T-cell memory formation after mild COVID-19. TCRdb used MiXCR to reprocess the 5' RACE reads, holding one entry per CDR3 protein. This sample has more than 300,000 distinct CDR3 sequences, with roughly 20% found just once. Sequencing was performed on PBMCs or a T cell subset sorted from them (not recorded which). These receptors all stem from a man aged 18-30 years who had mild COVID-19 (a few samples of this study predate the infection). Cell type and time point are not known.

This clonotype came up many times. V usage is TRBV4-3 and J usage is TRBJ1-5; 9 positions agree with TRBD1. The J segment lost 3 bases and the V segment lost 1 base, leaving 7 bases of the junction unmatched. The CDR3 runs 17 residues. CDR1 is LGHNA and CDR2 is YSLEER in the germline V gene. The CDR3 spells CASSQGTGTGFNQPQHF. The CDR3 DNA is TGCGCCAGCAGCCAAGGGACCGGGACAGGGTTCAATCAGCCCCAGCATTTT.

J is TRBJ2-1 and V is TRBV4-1; tentative D call: TRBD2 (6 bases). CDR3 length: 13 amino acids. With 3 bases removed from V and 8 bases from J, the gap between germline ends came to 11 bases. CDR1 MGHRA and CDR2 YSYEKL come from the germline V gene. The chain's CDR3 is CASSHPGGDEQFF. For the CDR3, the DNA is TGCGCCAGCAGCCATCCCGGGGGTGATGAGCAGTTCTTC.

This sequence joins TRBV21-1 and TRBJ1-1; the table's D call TRBD1 went unverified against the DNA. TRBV21-1 is a documented pseudogene. The CDR3 consists of 19 residues. CDR3 protein: CASSKVDQGKADEDTEAFF. As DNA, the CDR3 is TGTGCCAGCAGCAAAGTTGATCAGGGGAAGGCGGACGAGGACACTGAAGCTTTCTTT.

CDR3 DNA: TGTGCCAGCAGCCAAGGCCCGCCGTCAGGGAACTATGGCTACACCTTC. It translates to CASSQGPPSGNYGYTF. The gene calls are TRBV3-1 and TRBJ1-2; a possible D gene is TRBD1 (5 bases). CDR1 LGHDT and CDR2 YNNKEL come from the germline V gene (reference sequence). The CDR3 is 16 residues long. Trimming pared 1 base from V and 2 bases from J, leaving 14 bases between.

This clonotype has just a few counts. V gene TRBV7-3 combines with J gene TRBJ2-3; TRBD2 matches 7 bases. The CDR3 extends over 15 amino acids. Germline CDR1 and CDR2: SGHTA and FQGTGA. V gave up 1 base and J gave up 3 bases; unmatched junction bases: 4. The CDR3 is CASSLMGGGTDTQYF. DNA of the CDR3: TGTGCCAGCAGCTTAATGGGCGGGGGAACAGATACGCAGTATTTT. The variable domain in full, with the rest retrieved from reference TRBV7-3 and TRBJ2-3, is GAGVSQTPSNKVTEKGKYVELRCDPISGHTALYWYRQSLGQGPEFLIYFQGTGAADDSGLPNDRFFAVRPEGSVSTLKIQRTERGDSAVYLCASSLMGGGTDTQYFGPGTRLTVL.

This clonotype has a handful of counts. V usage is TRBV6-2 or TRBV6-3 and J usage is TRBJ2-6, with D perhaps matching TRBD1 (6 bases). CDR3 length: 19 residues. Trimming stripped 6 bases from V and 0 bases from J, with 21 bases between. The V gene's germline CDR1 is MNHEY and CDR2 SVGEGT. CDR3 protein: CASSTDRLLAHSGANVLTF. For the CDR3, the DNA is TGTGCCAGCAGCACCGACAGGCTATTAGCGCACTCTGGGGCCAACGTCCTGACTTTC.

This clonotype was detected only a few times. This sequence joins TRBV5-1 and TRBJ2-7; perhaps TRBD2 as D (6 bases). CDR3 length: 13 amino acids. With 0 bases removed from V and 6 bases from J, the gap between germline ends came to 10 bases. Germline CDR1 and CDR2: SGHRS and YFSETQ. This chain's CDR3 is CASSLGGEVEQYF. The CDR3 bases are TGCGCCAGCAGCTTGGGCGGGGAGGTCGAGCAGTACTTC.

This clonotype has only a few counts. The gene calls are TRBV2 and TRBJ1-1; D not resolved. CDR1 SNHLY and CDR2 FYNNEI come from the germline V gene. V dropped 7 bases and J dropped 0 bases, with 9 bases sitting between them. The CDR3 is 13 amino acids. CDR3 in amino acids: CASTMVLNTEAFF. Here the CDR3 DNA reads TGTGCCAGCACTATGGTCCTGAACACTGAAGCTTTCTTT.

This sequence joins TRBV18 and TRBJ1-3, with 7 bases aligning to TRBD1. V shed 0 bases, J shed 1 base, and the junction held 9 bases outside the gene matches. From germline, CDR1 is KGHSH and CDR2 LQKENI. There are 18 residues in the CDR3. CDR3 coding DNA: TGTGCCAGCTCACCACCGGGGACAGTGACTTCGTCTGGAAACACCATATATTTT. Its translation is CASSPPGTVTSSGNTIYF.

The chain recombines TRBV6-1 with TRBJ1-5; D is perhaps TRBD1 (5 bases). Germline values: CDR1 MNHNS, CDR2 SASEGT. V lost 2 bases, J lost 4 bases, and 9 bases lay in between. This CDR3 contains 14 residues. The CDR3 sequence: CASSESPGNQPQHF. CDR3 coding DNA: TGTGCCAGCAGTGAAAGTCCAGGGAATCAGCCCCAGCATTTT.

This sequence joins TRBV6-6 and TRBJ1-4, with 7 nucleotides matching TRBD1. The CDR3 has 14 residues. Germline V gives CDR1 MNHNY, CDR2 SVGAGI (reference sequence). Trimming cost V 4 bases and J 8 bases; bases outside gene matches: 7. This CDR3 is CASSSQGDREKLFF. The CDR3 DNA reads as TGTGCCAGCAGTTCTCAGGGGGATCGGGAAAAACTGTTTTTT.

The chain combines TRBV12-3 or TRBV12-4 with TRBJ2-5; TRBD2 matches 16 bases. This CDR3 spans 22 amino acids. J gave up 0 bases and V 7 bases, and 20 bases lay outside the gene matches. The CDR3 DNA follows: TGTGCCAGCACCACTTTCCTCCTGGGACTAGCGGGGGGGCCATCCGACCAAGAGACCCAGTACTTC. Translated, it gives CASTTFLLGLAGGPSDQETQYF.

The rearrangement links TRBV29-1 to TRBJ1-1; possible D gene TRBD1, 6 bases. Trimming took 7 bases from V and 0 from J, leaving 9 bases between them. The CDR3 is 12 amino acids. The germline V gene encodes CDR1 SQVTM and CDR2 ANQGSEA. CDR3 residues: CSGTGLNTEAFF. CDR3 DNA: TGCAGCGGTACAGGGCTGAACACTGAAGCTTTCTTT.

This clonotype was detected a few times. V is TRBV5-1 and J is TRBJ1-6, with a weak D call TRBD1 (5 bases). Germline V lookup: CDR1 SGHRS, CDR2 YFSETQ. Between the trimmed V and J ends, which lost 0 bases and 4 bases, there was a span of 11 bases. The CDR3 totals 16 residues. The CDR3 spells CASSLGAQGYNSPLHF. CDR3 sequence (DNA): TGCGCCAGCAGCTTGGGGGCGCAGGGTTATAATTCACCCCTCCACTTT.

V gene TRBV5-1 combines with J gene TRBJ2-3; D gene unclear. This CDR3 contains 15 residues. Germline V gene sequence: CDR1 SGHRS, CDR2 YFSETQ. The ends were cut back, 2 bases at V and 5 bases at J, with 15 bases in the middle. The CDR3 nucleotides read TGCGCCAGCAGCTTCGGGCGGCCCTCCGGAGATACGCAGTATTTT. Protein product: CASSFGRPSGDTQYF.

The chain uses TRBV20-1 and TRBJ2-2; possible D gene TRBD2, 6 bases. The CDR3 has 14 residues. With 6 bases removed from V and 5 bases from J, the gap between germline ends came to 16 bases. CDR1 DFQATT and CDR2 SNEGSKA come from the germline V gene (reference sequence). DNA for the CDR3: TGCAGTGCAACCCGGGACTCGGGGACCGGGGAGCTGTTTTTT. Translating it yields CSATRDSGTGELFF.

The genes are TRBV6-1 and TRBJ2-7, with TRBD2 matching 11 bases. The J segment lost 2 bases and the V segment lost 6 bases, leaving 6 bases of the junction unmatched. Germline V gene sequence: CDR1 MNHNS, CDR2 SASEGT. This CDR3 has 15 amino acids. In DNA form, the CDR3 reads TGTGCCAGCAGCCTCGGGACTAGCGGCACCTACGAGCAGTACGTC. It translates to CASSLGTSGTYEQYV.

The rearrangement joins TRBV20-1 to TRBJ2-1; 9 nucleotides line up with TRBD2. V lost 4 bases to trimming and J lost 1 base; unmatched junction nucleotides: 8. This CDR3 comprises 16 residues. Germline assignment: CDR1 DFQATT and CDR2 SNEGSKA (reference sequence). The CDR3 DNA reads as TGCAGTGCTACATCCAGCGGGGGGTGGTCCTACAATGAGCAGTTCTTC. This translates into CSATSSGGWSYNEQFF.

This clonotype was seen only a few times. This chain links TRBV6-7 with TRBJ2-2; 8 bases match TRBD2. TRBV6-7 is labeled an ORF, and its function is uncertain. The CDR3 length is 18 residues. J was trimmed by 9 bases and V by 10 bases; bases with no gene match: 25. CDR3 sequence (DNA): TGTGCCACCACCAAATCCCTATCGGGGGGGCGCGTTGGACGGGAGCTGTTTTTT. Its translation is CATTKSLSGGRVGRELFF.

The chain is built from TRBV4-2 and TRBJ2-2; D may match TRBD1 or TRBD2 (5 bases each). V was clipped by 1 base and J by 14 bases, with 17 bases between them. The length of the CDR3 is 14 residues. CDR1 is LGHNA, CDR2 YNFKEQ, per germline. Here the CDR3 reads CASSQVRQGVGLFF. CDR3 DNA: TGTGCCAGCAGCCAAGTGCGTCAGGGAGTTGGACTGTTTTTT.

The chain has TRBV12-3 or TRBV12-4 and TRBJ2-6, with D perhaps given as TRBD1 or TRBD2 (5 bases each). V lost 10 bases to trimming and J lost 2 bases, with 18 bases between them. The CDR3 is 16 amino acids. The CDR3 loop reads CATISGLGAGANVLTF. For the CDR3, the DNA is TGTGCCACCATAAGTGGCTTGGGGGCTGGGGCCAACGTCCTGACTTTC.

This chain links TRBV19 with TRBJ1-1; tentatively, D is TRBD1 (5 bases). V dropped 8 bases and J dropped 7 bases, with 14 bases sitting between them. Germline CDR1 reads LNHDA; CDR2 reads SQIVND (reference sequence). The CDR3 length is 12 residues. This CDR3 is CASEGRPLEAFF. DNA of the CDR3: TGTGCCAGTGAGGGGAGGCCACTTGAAGCTTTCTTT.

The chain couples TRBV5-5 to TRBJ2-3; 8 bases are a match to TRBD2. The germline V gene encodes CDR1 SGHKS and CDR2 YYEKEE (reference sequence). CDR3 length equals 15 residues. V shed 2 bases, J shed 6 bases, and the junction held 8 bases outside the gene matches. The CDR3 here is CASSFFAGGRDTQYF. CDR3 bases: TGTGCCAGCAGCTTCTTTGCGGGGGGCCGGGATACGCAGTATTTT.

The table lists this clonotype with many counts. The V gene is TRBV28, the J gene TRBJ2-3; the D gene is possibly TRBD1 (6 bases). The germline V gene has CDR1 MDHEN and CDR2 SYDVKM. Trimming left V 2 bases short and J 2 bases short, with 14 bases between. This CDR3 spans 16 amino acids. The CDR3 spells CASSLTGRGFTDTQYF. The CDR3 DNA follows: TGTGCCAGCAGTTTAACAGGGAGAGGGTTCACAGATACGCAGTATTTT.

The V call is TRBV2, the J call TRBJ2-7; TRBD1 aligns across 7 bases. After removal of 2 bases from V and 7 bases from J, the junction contained 5 bases not matched to a gene. Per germline, CDR1 SNHLY and CDR2 FYNNEI. This CDR3 spans 13 amino acids. In DNA, the CDR3 is TGTGCCAGCAGTGAAAGGGGACAGCGGGAGCAGTACGTC. Translation: CASSERGQREQYV.

This clonotype has just a few counts. The V call is TRBV29-1, the J call TRBJ1-5, with D tentatively TRBD1 (5 bases). The germline CDR1 and CDR2 sequences are SQVTM and ANQGSEA. V was trimmed by 5 bases and J by 1 base, leaving 9 bases between them. The CDR3 contains 13 residues. CDR3 region: CSVSRDSNQPQHF. For the CDR3, the DNA is TGCAGCGTTTCCCGGGACAGCAATCAGCCCCAGCATTTT.